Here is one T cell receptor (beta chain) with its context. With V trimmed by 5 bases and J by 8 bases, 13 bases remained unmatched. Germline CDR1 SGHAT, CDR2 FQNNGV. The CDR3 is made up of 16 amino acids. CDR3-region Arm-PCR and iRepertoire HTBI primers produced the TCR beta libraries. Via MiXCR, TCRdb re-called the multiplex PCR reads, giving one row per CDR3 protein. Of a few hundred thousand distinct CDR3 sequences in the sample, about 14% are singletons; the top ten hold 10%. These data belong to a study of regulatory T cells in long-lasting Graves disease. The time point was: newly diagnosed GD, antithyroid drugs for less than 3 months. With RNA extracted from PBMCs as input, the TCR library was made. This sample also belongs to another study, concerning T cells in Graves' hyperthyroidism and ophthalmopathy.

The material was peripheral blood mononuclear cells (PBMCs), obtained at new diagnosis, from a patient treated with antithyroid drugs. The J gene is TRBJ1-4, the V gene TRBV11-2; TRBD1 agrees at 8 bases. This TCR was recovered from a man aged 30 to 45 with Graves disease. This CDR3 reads CASSLRTGRFDEKLFF. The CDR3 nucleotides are TGTGCCAGCAGCCTTCGGACAGGGCGGTTTGACGAAAAACTGTTTTTT.